Listed below are T cell receptor beta chains from one sample, sequenced in a study of blood T cell repertoires in COVID-19. Assay: immunoSEQ multiplex PCR; the TCRdb copy retains only in-frame clones and omits some. Of about 200,000 clones in the sample, 85% to 90% were seen once. Sequenced material: peripheral blood. These receptors came from a man in his late teens or twenties with active or convalescent COVID-19. Both conserved end residues are part of each CDR3. A D gene is named only where the DNA matches it firmly. Only some rows state a clone size, as once, few, many or a class for expanded clones.

J	D	size	V	DNA	CDR3
TRBJ2-5	.	.	TRBV5-4	TGTGCCAGCAGCACAGGACTATCTTGGACCCAGTACTTC	CASSTGLSWTQYF
TRBJ2-2	.	few	TRBV6-2/TRBV6-3	TGTGCCAGCAGTTACGATCCCCGGACAAAGGACGGGGAGCTGTTTTTT	CASSYDPRTKDGELFF
TRBJ1-3	TRBD1	.	TRBV2	TGTGCCAGCAGATTGGGGACAGTCTCTGGAAACACCATATATTTT	CASRLGTVSGNTIYF
TRBJ1-5	TRBD1	.	TRBV6-1	TGTGCCAGCAGTGAACACGGACAGGGGGTGAATCAGCCCCAGCATTTT	CASSEHGQGVNQPQHF
TRBJ1-5	.	.	TRBV6-5	TGTGCCAGCAGGAAGGGAGGGTGGGCCCAGCCCCAGCATTTT	CASRKGGWAQPQHF
TRBJ2-4	TRBD1	.	TRBV4-3	TGCGCCAGCAGCCAAGCGACAGGGGATCGCATTCAGTACTTC	CASSQATGDRIQYF
TRBJ2-5	TRBD2	.	TRBV25-1	TGTGCCAGCAGTGAACTGGGACTAGCGGGAGAGACCCAGTACTTC	CASSELGLAGETQYF
TRBJ2-1	TRBD2	.	TRBV5-1	TGCGCCAGCAGCCCTCTACTAGCGGGTGCCTTCAATGAGCAGTTCTTC	CASSPLLAGAFNEQFF
TRBJ1-5	TRBD1	.	TRBV19	TGTGCCAGTACCATCGTGTGGACAGGGCGCCGCAATCAGCCCCAGCATTTT	CASTIVWTGRRNQPQHF
TRBJ2-7	.	.	TRBV10-2	TGCGCCAGCACGGAGCGGATGAACTACGAGCAGTACTTC	CASTERMNYEQYF
TRBJ2-3	TRBD2	.	TRBV18	TGTGCCAGCTCACCACTCACTAGCGGATCCACAGATACGCAGTATTTT	CASSPLTSGSTDTQYF
TRBJ2-3	TRBD1	.	TRBV28	TGTGCCAGCAGTACGGGACAGCTCACAGATACGCAGTATTTT	CASSTGQLTDTQYF
TRBJ1-6	.	once	TRBV6-6	TGTGCCACCAACATGGTGGATAATTCACCCCTCCACTTT	CATNMVDNSPLHF
TRBJ2-3	TRBD2	.	TRBV5-6	TGTGCCAGCAGCTTGGGACTAGCGGTGTTTACTAGCACAGATACGCAGTATTTT	CASSLGLAVFTSTDTQYF
TRBJ1-4	TRBD1	.	TRBV5-6	TGTGCCAGCAGCTTAGACAGGGGAAAAAATGAAAAACTGTTTTTT	CASSLDRGKNEKLFF
TRBJ1-2	.	.	TRBV9	TGTGCCAGCAGTTCGACAGGAAATGGCTACACCTTC	CASSSTGNGYTF
TRBJ1-4	.	.	TRBV4-1	TGCGCCAGCAGCCGATGGGCAGGGCCAACTAATGAAAAACTGTTTTTT	CASSRWAGPTNEKLFF
TRBJ2-7	.	.	TRBV5-1	TGCGCCAGCAGCCTGACCCCGGGAGATACCTACGAGCAGTACTTC	CASSLTPGDTYEQYF
TRBJ1-3	.	.	TRBV3-1/TRBV3-2	TGTGCCAGCAGCCACTACTCTGGAAACACCATATATTTT	CASSHYSGNTIYF
TRBJ1-2	.	.	TRBV27	TGTGCCAGCAGTTTAGGCCTGTCCAACTATGGCTACACCTTC	CASSLGLSNYGYTF
TRBJ2-3	TRBD2	.	TRBV3-1/TRBV3-2	TGTGCCAGCAGCCAAGTAAGCGGGGGGCTCACAGATACGCAGTATTTT	CASSQVSGGLTDTQYF
TRBJ2-7	TRBD1	.	TRBV27	TGTGCCAGCAGCTACGCGACAGGGGGCGGGTACGAGCAGTACTTC	CASSYATGGGYEQYF
TRBJ1-1	.	few	TRBV29-1	TGCAGCGTTGAAGACCCGAGACAGCTCGTAGCTTTCTTT	CSVEDPRQLVAFF
TRBJ2-5	TRBD2	.	TRBV3-1/TRBV3-2	TGTGCCAGCAGCCCGACTAGCGCGGAGACCCAGTACTTC	CASSPTSAETQYF
TRBJ1-1	.	.	TRBV18	TGTGCCAGCTCAGAATCGATGGGAGCGACTGAAGCTTTCTTT	CASSESMGATEAFF
TRBJ2-3	.	.	TRBV3-1/TRBV3-2	TGTGCCAGCAGCCAACGTATACTTGTTTCAGATACGCAGTATTTT	CASSQRILVSDTQYF
TRBJ2-2	.	.	TRBV5-1	TGCGCCAGCGCGGAGAACACCGGGGAGCTGTTTTTT	CASAENTGELFF
TRBJ1-1	.	.	TRBV30	TGTGCCTGGAGTAGGGGCACTGAAGCTTTCTTT	CAWSRGTEAFF